Listed below are T cell receptor beta chains from one sample, sequenced in a study of T cell changes during pregnancy in multiple sclerosis. Sequenced by immunoSEQ multiplex PCR; TCRdb stores in-frame clones only, minus some. The table records more than 100,000 clones, roughly nine tenths of them present only once. The material sequenced was peripheral blood, taken after pregnancy. These receptors all come from a female donor with multiple sclerosis, enrolled in a pregnancy study. The conserved cysteine and the conserved F or W are not part of the CDR3 here. Each record gives: CDR3 protein, V gene, J gene, clone size. Size values are once, few and many counts, or a class for expanded clones, and some rows have none.

CDR3 protein: ASSLALTSGSSYEQY
V gene: TRBV7-9
J gene: TRBJ2-7
clone size: -

CDR3 protein: ASSPGLAVVIFTYEQY
V gene: TRBV10-1
J gene: TRBJ2-7
clone size: -

CDR3 protein: ASSLRTAMNTEAF
V gene: TRBV16
J gene: TRBJ1-1
clone size: -

CDR3 protein: ASRADNEQF
V gene: TRBV7-2
J gene: TRBJ2-1
clone size: -

CDR3 protein: ASSFTGGRSGEQY
V gene: TRBV5-1
J gene: TRBJ2-7
clone size: -

CDR3 protein: ASSTSPGLAGIYEQY
V gene: TRBV27
J gene: TRBJ2-7
clone size: -

CDR3 protein: ASSTPSRLSYEQY
V gene: TRBV28
J gene: TRBJ2-7
clone size: -

CDR3 protein: ASSYYQGARGYT
V gene: TRBV6-7
J gene: TRBJ1-2
clone size: -

CDR3 protein: SPNGAWLGYRRTEAF
V gene: TRBV29-1
J gene: TRBJ1-1
clone size: -

CDR3 protein: ASSSRPGGYT
V gene: TRBV19
J gene: TRBJ1-2
clone size: -

CDR3 protein: ASSRGAAGGDTQY
V gene: TRBV19
J gene: TRBJ2-3
clone size: -

CDR3 protein: ASSPALAGFDTQY
V gene: TRBV7-2
J gene: TRBJ2-3
clone size: -

CDR3 protein: ASSLGDTRKWAQH
V gene: TRBV7-8
J gene: TRBJ1-5
clone size: once

CDR3 protein: ASRSGTGHQPQH
V gene: TRBV6-6
J gene: TRBJ1-5
clone size: once

CDR3 protein: ASSLLRQAAYNEQF
V gene: TRBV11-3
J gene: TRBJ2-1
clone size: -

CDR3 protein: ASSTDAGSYNEQF
V gene: TRBV27
J gene: TRBJ2-1
clone size: -

CDR3 protein: ASSPRPGTSGGNNEQF
V gene: TRBV7-3
J gene: TRBJ2-1
clone size: -

CDR3 protein: ASSFYTGELF
V gene: TRBV6-6
J gene: TRBJ2-2
clone size: -

CDR3 protein: ASSPGQGRTDTQY
V gene: TRBV4-1
J gene: TRBJ2-3
clone size: -

CDR3 protein: ASSLGRRQGWDGTQY
V gene: TRBV13
J gene: TRBJ2-5
clone size: -

CDR3 protein: ASSQAVQGLINYGYT
V gene: TRBV4-1
J gene: TRBJ1-2
clone size: -

CDR3 protein: ASSLSGGNTIY
V gene: TRBV7-6
J gene: TRBJ1-3
clone size: -

CDR3 protein: ASSLGGGITEAF
V gene: TRBV11-3
J gene: TRBJ1-1
clone size: -

CDR3 protein: ASSLFREALRNEQF
V gene: TRBV5-1
J gene: TRBJ2-1
clone size: once

CDR3 protein: ASSLGLSYNQPQH
V gene: TRBV27
J gene: TRBJ1-5
clone size: -

CDR3 protein: ASGKGQGDPFNYGYT
V gene: TRBV19
J gene: TRBJ1-2
clone size: -

CDR3 protein: ASSQDNPRMEKLF
V gene: TRBV4-1
J gene: TRBJ1-4
clone size: -

CDR3 protein: ASRVATGELF
V gene: TRBV2
J gene: TRBJ2-2
clone size: -

CDR3 protein: ASSTQNQEVGLSF
V gene: TRBV21-1
J gene: TRBJ2-1
clone size: -

CDR3 protein: ASSLVATVGLLYNEQF
V gene: TRBV5-1
J gene: TRBJ2-1
clone size: once

CDR3 protein: ASSLAGVAPPPPGEQF
V gene: TRBV11-2
J gene: TRBJ2-1
clone size: -

CDR3 protein: ASSVDPGQNEQY
V gene: TRBV9
J gene: TRBJ2-7
clone size: -

CDR3 protein: ASSKDRHILAGGSYEQY
V gene: TRBV21-1
J gene: TRBJ2-7
clone size: -

CDR3 protein: ASSSQGYYGYT
V gene: TRBV27
J gene: TRBJ1-2
clone size: -

CDR3 protein: ASSPPWETGGLLSYEQF
V gene: TRBV14
J gene: TRBJ2-1
clone size: -

CDR3 protein: ASRKTGDEQY
V gene: TRBV5-1
J gene: TRBJ2-7
clone size: -

CDR3 protein: ASSSPFRDTEAF
V gene: TRBV5-1
J gene: TRBJ1-1
clone size: -

CDR3 protein: ASSRIAGTYNEQF
V gene: TRBV7-3
J gene: TRBJ2-1
clone size: -

CDR3 protein: ASSPGAGNNQPQH
V gene: TRBV18
J gene: TRBJ1-5
clone size: -

CDR3 protein: ASSAPGQGSNPNQF
V gene: TRBV7-3
J gene: TRBJ2-1
clone size: -

CDR3 protein: ATSREARGLIGYT
V gene: TRBV15
J gene: TRBJ1-2
clone size: -

CDR3 protein: ASMVGGRAGELF
V gene: TRBV2
J gene: TRBJ2-2
clone size: -

CDR3 protein: ASRETWQGKQPQH
V gene: TRBV10-2
J gene: TRBJ1-5
clone size: -

CDR3 protein: ASSPLGYNEQF
V gene: TRBV6-1
J gene: TRBJ2-1
clone size: -

CDR3 protein: ASSIQNTEAF
V gene: TRBV19
J gene: TRBJ1-1
clone size: -

CDR3 protein: ASSVDRGGRAF
V gene: TRBV5-5
J gene: TRBJ1-1
clone size: once

CDR3 protein: ASSLDGQANTEAF
V gene: TRBV7-2
J gene: TRBJ1-1
clone size: -

CDR3 protein: ASSLGYEQY
V gene: TRBV19
J gene: TRBJ2-7
clone size: once

CDR3 protein: ASSLDWGDSNQPQH
V gene: TRBV7-9
J gene: TRBJ1-5
clone size: -

CDR3 protein: ASSPGQASYEQY
V gene: TRBV7-9
J gene: TRBJ2-7
clone size: -

CDR3 protein: ASSSQIGSYEQY
V gene: TRBV7-2
J gene: TRBJ2-7
clone size: -

CDR3 protein: ASSQEAGTGTQY
V gene: TRBV14
J gene: TRBJ2-5
clone size: -

CDR3 protein: ASSPRTSATGELF
V gene: TRBV9
J gene: TRBJ2-2
clone size: -